Included here is one TCR beta chain sequence, with context. Its antigen remains unidentified. This sample was taken from a study of beta chain features in type 1 diabetes. The wider study: Patients looked much like healthy donors when it came to age, gender and cell yields. Whole-study results and caveats: Relative to healthy donors, patients appeared to have naive, central memory and Treg TCRB repertoires that were more similar. The question of HLA type influencing TCRB rearrangement was one that remained unresolved here.

Naive, central memory, regulatory and stem cell-like memory cells within the CD4+ compartment were sorted using CD45RO/CCR7/CD25/CD127/CD95/CD27. Of the isolated RNA, all was reverse transcribed, and so the sequenced material was expressed TCRB transcripts. Assay: immunoSEQ multiplex PCR; the TCRdb copy retains only in-frame clones and omits some. This repertoire shows hundreds of thousands of clones, 68% found once; its top ten account for around 0.05%. V shed 7 bases and J 3 bases; nucleotides not matched to a gene: 9. The CDR3 sequence is 14 residues long. CDR1 and CDR2 (germline): SQVTM, ANQGSEA.

This sequence joins TRBV29-1 and TRBJ2-7; TRBD1 matches at 10 bases. The specimen sequenced was naive CD4+ T cells from blood. This clonotype was obtained from a man in his thirties or forties in good health. The CDR3 is CSAQPGQGNYEQYF. CDR3 DNA: TGCAGCGCCCAACCGGGACAGGGGAACTACGAGCAGTACTTC.